These 13 T cell receptor beta chains originate from one sample sequenced in a study of identical twins. Each CDR3 protein gets one entry after TCRdb re-called the 5' RACE reads with MiXCR. The table has over 500,000 distinct CDR3 sequences, 22% seen once; the top ten hold around 1%. This sample also appeared in a second study, on T cells expressing NK-cell markers.

The sample was CD4+ T cells sorted from blood. These receptors originate from a woman between 18 and 29 years old in good health.

A note on this clonotype: A much larger clone lies a single base off, so this may be a read error. V gene TRBV5-1 combines with J gene TRBJ2-3, with 8 positions matching TRBD2. Germline V gene data show CDR1 as SGHRS and CDR2 as YFSETQ. The CDR3 spans 15 residues. CDR3 protein: CASSSLADRTDTQCF. CDR3 nucleotide sequence: TGCGCCAGCAGCTCACTAGCGGACCGCACAGATACGCAGTGTTTT. Together with reference TRBV5-1 and TRBJ2-3, the CDR3 gives the full variable domain: KAGVTQTPRYLIKTRGQQVTLSCSPISGHRSVSWYQQTPGQGLQFLFEYFSETQRNKGNFPGRFSGRQFSNSRSEMNVSTLELGDSALYLCASSSLADRTDTQCFGPGTRLTVL.

This CDR3 is CASSGQGVRAGELFF. The CDR3 DNA reads as TGTGCCAGCAGCGGACAGGGAGTGAGGGCCGGGGAGCTGTTTTTT. The chain recombines TRBV2 with TRBJ2-2; 8 bases agree with TRBD1. The CDR3 totals 15 residues. The V gene's germline CDR1 is SNHLY and CDR2 FYNNEI. V lost 6 bases to trimming and J lost 6 bases; unmatched junction nucleotides: 9.

This clonotype was seen more than once but under ten times. The gene calls are TRBV6-1 and TRBJ2-7; 10 bases fit TRBD2. After removal of 5 bases from V and 2 bases from J, the junction contained 6 bases not matched to a gene. The CDR3 spans 15 residues. The germline V gene encodes CDR1 MNHNS and CDR2 SASEGT. The CDR3 sequence is CASSRTSGRAYEQYF. The CDR3 DNA follows: TGTGCCAGCAGTCGGACTAGCGGCCGGGCCTACGAGCAGTACTTC.

The chain is built from TRBV5-1 and TRBJ2-7; 7 bases map to TRBD1. V gave up 4 bases and J gave up 5 bases; unmatched junction bases: 9. Germline loops: CDR1 SGHRS, CDR2 YFSETQ. The CDR3 has 14 residues. CDR3 nucleotides: TGCGCCAGCAGCCCGGGACAGTCCCCGAACGAGCAGTACTTC. Protein sequence: CASSPGQSPNEQYF.

This chain joins TRBV5-1 and TRBJ2-7; no definite D call. Germline assignment: CDR1 SGHRS and CDR2 YFSETQ. The V and J ends lost 0 bases and 5 bases respectively, with 12 bases between them. This CDR3 spans 14 amino acids. This CDR3 reads CASSLVSGNNEQYF. CDR3 bases: TGCGCCAGCAGCTTGGTGTCGGGTAACAACGAGCAGTACTTC.

The chain recombines TRBV6-1 with TRBJ2-7; 7 bases align to TRBD2. The germline CDR1 and CDR2 sequences are MNHNS and SASEGT. The trim removed 7 bases at V and 3 bases at J, leaving 9 bases unmatched. CDR3 length: 14 amino acids. The DNA for the CDR3 is TGTGCCAGCACCTTGAGCGGGACCCACTACGAGCAGTACTTC. Translation: CASTLSGTHYEQYF.

In its sample, this clonotype was seen a few times. The V and J genes are TRBV7-2 and TRBJ1-2; a possible D gene is TRBD1 (5 bases). The V gene's germline CDR1 is SGHTA and CDR2 FQGNSA. The CDR3 contains 13 residues. V lost 3 bases and J 5 bases, leaving 10 bases between the germline ends. The CDR3 bases are TGTGCCAGCAGCTTGGGGCCGGAGTATGGCTACACCTTC. It encodes CASSLGPEYGYTF.

This clonotype was observed a handful of times. V usage is TRBV20-1 and J usage is TRBJ2-2; D is unresolved. The germline V and J ends were trimmed by 0 bases and 2 bases, with 16 bases remaining between them. The germline CDR1 and CDR2 sequences are DFQATT and SNEGSKA (reference sequence). This CDR3 is 17 amino acids long. CDR3 coding DNA: TGCAGTGCTAGAGATTGGGCCAGGTCAGGCAACACCGGGGAGCTGTTTTTT. Translation gives CSARDWARSGNTGELFF.

This clonotype was counted between two and nine times. V gene TRBV6-5 combines with J gene TRBJ1-4; D unresolved. V was shortened by 2 bases and J by 7 bases, with 11 bases between the two germline ends. CDR1 is MNHEY, CDR2 SVGAGI, per germline. CDR3 size: 14 residues. The CDR3 is CASSYGQLGEKLFF. The CDR3 DNA reads as TGTGCCAGCAGTTACGGCCAGCTCGGTGAAAAACTGTTTTTT.

This clonotype has only a few counts. In nucleotides, the CDR3 is TGTGCCAGCAGTCTGCTGGACAGGTATAATTCACCCCTCCACTTT. Translating gives CASSLLDRYNSPLHF. The chain recombines TRBV12-3 or TRBV12-4 with TRBJ1-6; 7 bases align to TRBD1. This CDR3 has 15 amino acids. The V gene end was trimmed by 5 bases and the J gene end by 4 bases; junction bases not matched to a gene: 5.

This rearrangement joins TRBV3-1 to TRBJ2-2; TRBD2 matches 12 bases. Germline values: CDR1 LGHDT, CDR2 YNNKEL (reference sequence). Germline trimming cut 4 bases from V and 4 bases from J; bases unmatched to any gene: 7. This CDR3 comprises 17 residues. The CDR3 loop is CASSRHPSGRATGELFF. The DNA of the CDR3 is TGTGCCAGCAGCCGACACCCTAGCGGGAGGGCCACCGGGGAGCTGTTTTTT. The complete variable domain, with remaining parts taken from reference TRBV3-1 and TRBJ2-2, reads DTAVSQTPKYLVTQMGNDKSIKCEQNLGHDTMYWYKQDSKKFLKIMFSYNNKELIINETVPNRFSPKSPDKAHLNLHINSLELGDSAVYFCASSRHPSGRATGELFFGEGSRLTVL.

This clonotype was detected only a few times. The chain is built from TRBV12-3 or TRBV12-4 and TRBJ2-2, with 7 bases that match TRBD2. V trimming: 3 bases; J trimming: 4 bases; junction bases outside the gene matches: 5. This CDR3 spans 15 amino acids. This CDR3 is CASSFREGGTGELFF. The CDR3 DNA follows: TGTGCCAGCAGTTTTAGGGAGGGTGGCACCGGGGAGCTGTTTTTT.

The chain has TRBV20-1 and TRBJ2-2; 7 positions agree with TRBD1. CDR1 and CDR2 from the germline V gene are DFQATT and SNEGSKA (reference sequence). The CDR3 extends over 14 amino acids. Trimming removed 5 bases from V and 6 bases from J; junction bases left unmatched: 9. The CDR3 spells CSAGRQGRAGELFF. CDR3 sequence (DNA): TGCAGTGCTGGAAGACAGGGTCGGGCCGGGGAGCTGTTTTTT.